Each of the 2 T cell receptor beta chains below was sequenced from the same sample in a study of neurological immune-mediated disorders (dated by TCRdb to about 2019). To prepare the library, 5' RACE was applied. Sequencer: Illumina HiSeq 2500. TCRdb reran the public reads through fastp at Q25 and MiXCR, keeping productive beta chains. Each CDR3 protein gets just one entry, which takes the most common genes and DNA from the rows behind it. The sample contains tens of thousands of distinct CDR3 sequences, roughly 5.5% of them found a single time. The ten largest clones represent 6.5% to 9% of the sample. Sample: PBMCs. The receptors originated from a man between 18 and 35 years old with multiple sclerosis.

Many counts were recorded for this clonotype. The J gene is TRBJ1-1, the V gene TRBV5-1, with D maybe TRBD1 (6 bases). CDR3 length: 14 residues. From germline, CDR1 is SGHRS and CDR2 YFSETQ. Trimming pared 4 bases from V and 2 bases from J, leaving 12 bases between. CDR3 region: CASSPRGLNTEAFF. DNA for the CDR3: TGCGCCAGCAGCCCCAGGGGACTTAACACTGAAGCTTTCTTT.

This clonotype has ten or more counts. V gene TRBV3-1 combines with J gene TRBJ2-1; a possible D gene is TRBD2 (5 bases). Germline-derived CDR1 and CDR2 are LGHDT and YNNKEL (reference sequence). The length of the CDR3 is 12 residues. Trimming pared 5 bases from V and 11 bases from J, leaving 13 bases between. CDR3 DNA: TGTGCCAGCAGCTTAGCGACCAGTAAGCAGTTCTTC. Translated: CASSLATSKQFF.